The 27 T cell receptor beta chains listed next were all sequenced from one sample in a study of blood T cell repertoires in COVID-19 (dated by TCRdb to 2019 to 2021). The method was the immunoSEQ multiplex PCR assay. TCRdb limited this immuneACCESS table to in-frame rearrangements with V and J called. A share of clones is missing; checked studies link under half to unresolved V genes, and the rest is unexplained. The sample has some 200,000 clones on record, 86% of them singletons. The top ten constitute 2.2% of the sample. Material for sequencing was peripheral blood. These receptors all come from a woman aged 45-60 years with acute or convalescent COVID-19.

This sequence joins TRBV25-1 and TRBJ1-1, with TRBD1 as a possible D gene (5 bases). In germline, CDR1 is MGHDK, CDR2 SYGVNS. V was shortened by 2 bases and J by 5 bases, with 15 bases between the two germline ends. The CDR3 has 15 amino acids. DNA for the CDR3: TGTGCCAGCAGTGAAGTCTTTCCGGGGGGAACTGAAGCTTTCTTT. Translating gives CASSEVFPGGTEAFF.

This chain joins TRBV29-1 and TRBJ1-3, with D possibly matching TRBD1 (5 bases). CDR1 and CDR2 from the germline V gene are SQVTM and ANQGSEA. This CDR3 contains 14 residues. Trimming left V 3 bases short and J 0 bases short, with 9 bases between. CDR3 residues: CSVEGPNSGNTIYF. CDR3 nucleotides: TGCAGCGTTGAGGGGCCCAACTCTGGAAACACCATATATTTT.

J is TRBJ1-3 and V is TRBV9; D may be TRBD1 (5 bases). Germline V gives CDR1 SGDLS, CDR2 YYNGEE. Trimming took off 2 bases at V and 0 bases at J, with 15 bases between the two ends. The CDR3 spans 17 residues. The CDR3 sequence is CASSVRDGWSSGNTIYF. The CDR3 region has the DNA TGTGCCAGCAGCGTGCGGGACGGATGGAGCTCTGGAAACACCATATATTTT.

The CDR3 bases are TGCAGCGTTGGAGGCCCCCTCTCCTCTGGGGCCAACGTCCTGACTTTC. This gives the protein CSVGGPLSSGANVLTF. This chain links TRBV29-1 with TRBJ2-6, with unresolved D. This CDR3 region has 16 residues. V was shortened by 4 bases and J by 0 bases, with 13 bases between the two germline ends. Germline V gene sequence: CDR1 SQVTM, CDR2 ANQGSEA.

The CDR3 reads CASSDRFNEKLFF. The DNA of the CDR3 is TGTGCCAGCAGTGACAGGTTTAATGAAAAACTGTTTTTT. The V and J genes are TRBV12-3 or TRBV12-4 and TRBJ1-4, with a tentative D call TRBD1 (6 bases). The V and J ends lost 5 bases and 4 bases respectively, with 8 bases between them. This CDR3 contains 13 residues.

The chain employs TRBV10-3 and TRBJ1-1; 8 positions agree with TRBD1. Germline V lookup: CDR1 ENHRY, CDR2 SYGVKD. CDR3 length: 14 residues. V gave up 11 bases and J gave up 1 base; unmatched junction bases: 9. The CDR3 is CAAQGGVENTEAFF. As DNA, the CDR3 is TGTGCCGCACAGGGGGGTGTAGAGAACACTGAAGCTTTCTTT.

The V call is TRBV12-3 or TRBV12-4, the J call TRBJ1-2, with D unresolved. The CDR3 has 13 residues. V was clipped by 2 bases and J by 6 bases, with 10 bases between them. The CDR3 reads CASSLLPGDGYTF. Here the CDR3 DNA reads TGTGCCAGCAGTTTATTACCCGGTGATGGCTACACCTTC.

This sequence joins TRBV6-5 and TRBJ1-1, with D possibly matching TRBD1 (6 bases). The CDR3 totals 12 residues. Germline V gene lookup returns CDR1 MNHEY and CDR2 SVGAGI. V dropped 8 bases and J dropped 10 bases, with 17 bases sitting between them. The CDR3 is CASAGAGWVAFF. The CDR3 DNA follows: TGTGCCAGCGCGGGGGCGGGTTGGGTAGCTTTCTTT.

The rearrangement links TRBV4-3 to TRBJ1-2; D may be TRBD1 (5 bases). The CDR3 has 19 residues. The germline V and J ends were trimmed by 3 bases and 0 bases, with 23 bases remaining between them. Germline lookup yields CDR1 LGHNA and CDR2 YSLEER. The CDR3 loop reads CASSHQAGGGLTTNYGYTF. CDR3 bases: TGCGCCAGCAGCCATCAAGCCGGGGGAGGGCTCACTACTAACTATGGCTACACCTTC.

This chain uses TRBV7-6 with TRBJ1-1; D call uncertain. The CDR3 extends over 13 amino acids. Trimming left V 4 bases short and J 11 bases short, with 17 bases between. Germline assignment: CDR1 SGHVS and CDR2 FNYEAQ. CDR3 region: CASSSRRTDEAFF. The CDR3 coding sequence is TGTGCCAGCAGCTCCCGGAGGACGGATGAGGCTTTCTTT.

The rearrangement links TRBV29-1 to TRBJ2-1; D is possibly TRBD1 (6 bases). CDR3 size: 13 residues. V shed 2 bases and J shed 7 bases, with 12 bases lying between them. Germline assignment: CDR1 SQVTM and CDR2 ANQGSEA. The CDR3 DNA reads TGCAGCGTTGAACAGGGGAGCGAAAATGAGCAGTTCTTC. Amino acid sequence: CSVEQGSENEQFF.

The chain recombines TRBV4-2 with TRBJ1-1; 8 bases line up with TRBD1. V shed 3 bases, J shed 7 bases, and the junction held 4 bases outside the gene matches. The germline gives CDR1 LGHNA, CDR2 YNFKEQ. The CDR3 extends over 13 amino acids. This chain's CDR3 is CASSHETGDEAFF. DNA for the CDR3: TGTGCCAGCAGCCACGAGACAGGGGATGAAGCTTTCTTT.

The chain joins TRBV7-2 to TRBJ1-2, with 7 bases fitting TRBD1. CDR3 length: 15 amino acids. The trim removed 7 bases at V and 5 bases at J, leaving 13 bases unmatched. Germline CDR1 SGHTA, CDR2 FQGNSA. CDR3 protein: CASTPRQGERYGYTF. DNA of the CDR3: TGTGCCAGCACCCCTCGACAGGGAGAGCGGTATGGCTACACCTTC.

CDR3 nucleotide sequence: TGTGCCAGCAGCGTCAGGGGACAGGGGGGCTACGAGCAGTACTTC. It yields the protein CASSVRGQGGYEQYF. The chain joins TRBV9 to TRBJ2-7, with 11 bases fitting TRBD1. Germline CDR1 is SGDLS and CDR2 is YYNGEE. Trimming at V came to 2 bases and at J to 3 bases, leaving 4 bases not matched to a gene. The CDR3 consists of 15 residues.

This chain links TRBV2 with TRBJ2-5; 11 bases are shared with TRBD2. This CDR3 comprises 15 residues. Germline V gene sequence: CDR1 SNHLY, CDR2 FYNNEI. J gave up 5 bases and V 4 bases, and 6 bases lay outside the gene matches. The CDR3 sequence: CASSGVAGGQETQYF. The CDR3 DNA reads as TGTGCCAGCAGTGGTGTAGCGGGGGGGCAGGAGACCCAGTACTTC.

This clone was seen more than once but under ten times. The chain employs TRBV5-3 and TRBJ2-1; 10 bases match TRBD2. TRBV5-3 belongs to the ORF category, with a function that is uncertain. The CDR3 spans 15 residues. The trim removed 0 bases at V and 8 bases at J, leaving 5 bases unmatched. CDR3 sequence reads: CARSLAAGGLYEQFF. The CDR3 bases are TGTGCCAGAAGCTTGGCAGCGGGGGGGCTTTATGAGCAGTTCTTC.

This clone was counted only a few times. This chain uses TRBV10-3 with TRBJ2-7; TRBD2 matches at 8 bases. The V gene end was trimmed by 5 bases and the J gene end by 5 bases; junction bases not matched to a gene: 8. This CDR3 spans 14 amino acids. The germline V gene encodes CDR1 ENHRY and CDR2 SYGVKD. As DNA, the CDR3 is TGTGCCATCAGTTTAGCGGGAAAGTCAGACGAGCAGTACTTC. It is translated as CAISLAGKSDEQYF.

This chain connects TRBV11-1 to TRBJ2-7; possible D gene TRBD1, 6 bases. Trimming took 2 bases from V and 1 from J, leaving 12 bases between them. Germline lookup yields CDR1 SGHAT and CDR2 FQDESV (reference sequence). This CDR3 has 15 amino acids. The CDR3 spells CASSLQGWDSYEQYF. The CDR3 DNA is TGTGCCAGCAGCTTACAGGGGTGGGATTCCTACGAGCAGTACTTC.

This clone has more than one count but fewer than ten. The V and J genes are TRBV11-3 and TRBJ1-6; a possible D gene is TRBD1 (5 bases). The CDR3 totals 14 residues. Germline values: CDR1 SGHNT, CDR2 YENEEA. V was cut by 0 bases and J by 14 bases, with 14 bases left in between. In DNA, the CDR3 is TGTGCCAGCAGCTTAGACCGAGGGACTTGGGCCCTCCACTTT. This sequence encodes CASSLDRGTWALHF.

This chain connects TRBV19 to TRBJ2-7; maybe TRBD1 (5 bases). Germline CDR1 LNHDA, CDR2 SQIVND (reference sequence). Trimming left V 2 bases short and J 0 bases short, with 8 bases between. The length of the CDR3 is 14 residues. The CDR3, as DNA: TGTGCCAGTAGTATACAGGGAAGCTCCTACGAGCAGTACTTC. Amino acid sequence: CASSIQGSSYEQYF.

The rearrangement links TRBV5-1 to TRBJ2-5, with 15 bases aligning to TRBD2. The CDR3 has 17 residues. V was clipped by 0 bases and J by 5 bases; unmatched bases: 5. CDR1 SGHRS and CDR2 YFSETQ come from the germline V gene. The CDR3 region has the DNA TGCGCCAGCAGCTTGGGGACTAGCGGGAGGGGTGAGGAGACCCAGTACTTC. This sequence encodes CASSLGTSGRGEETQYF. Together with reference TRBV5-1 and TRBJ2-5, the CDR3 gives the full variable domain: KAGVTQTPRYLIKTRGQQVTLSCSPISGHRSVSWYQQTPGQGLQFLFEYFSETQRNKGNFPGRFSGRQFSNSRSEMNVSTLELGDSALYLCASSLGTSGRGEETQYFGPGTRLLVL.

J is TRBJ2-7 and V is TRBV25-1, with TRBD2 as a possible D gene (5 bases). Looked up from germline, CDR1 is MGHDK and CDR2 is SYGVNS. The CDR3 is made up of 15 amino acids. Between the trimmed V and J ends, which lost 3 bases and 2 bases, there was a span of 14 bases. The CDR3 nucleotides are TGTGCCAGCAGTGATTCCGGGATTTTCCCCTACGAGCAGTACTTC. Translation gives CASSDSGIFPYEQYF.

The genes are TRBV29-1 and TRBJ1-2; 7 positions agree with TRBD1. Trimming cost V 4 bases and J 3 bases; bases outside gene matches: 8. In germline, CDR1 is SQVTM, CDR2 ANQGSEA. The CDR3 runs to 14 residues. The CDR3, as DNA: TGCAGCGTTGTTGGACAGGATGGGGACTATGGCTACACCTTC. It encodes CSVVGQDGDYGYTF. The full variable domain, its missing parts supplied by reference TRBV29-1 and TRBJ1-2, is SAVISQKPSRDICQRGTSLTIQCQVDSQVTMMFWYRQQPGQSLTLIATANQGSEATYESGFVIDKFPISRPNLTFSTLTVSNMSPEDSSIYLCSVVGQDGDYGYTFGSGTRLTVV.

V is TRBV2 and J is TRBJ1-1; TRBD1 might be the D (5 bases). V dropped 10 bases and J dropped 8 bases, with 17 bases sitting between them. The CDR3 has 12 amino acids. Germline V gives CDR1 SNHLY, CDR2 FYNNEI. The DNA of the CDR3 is TGTGCCACCCGAACCCGGGGGAACGAAGCTTTCTTT. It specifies CATRTRGNEAFF.

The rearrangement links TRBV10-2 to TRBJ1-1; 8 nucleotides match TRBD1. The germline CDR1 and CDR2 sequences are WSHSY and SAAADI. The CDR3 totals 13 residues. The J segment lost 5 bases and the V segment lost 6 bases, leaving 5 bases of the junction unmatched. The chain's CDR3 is CASRFRGHTEAFF. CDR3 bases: TGCGCCAGCAGATTCAGGGGGCATACTGAAGCTTTCTTT.

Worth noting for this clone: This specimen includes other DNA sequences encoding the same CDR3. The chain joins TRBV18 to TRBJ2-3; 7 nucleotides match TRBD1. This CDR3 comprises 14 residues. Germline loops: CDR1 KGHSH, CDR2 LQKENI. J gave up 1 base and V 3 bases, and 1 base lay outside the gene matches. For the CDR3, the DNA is TGTGCCAGCTCACCGACAGGGCGCACAGATACGCAGTATTTT. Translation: CASSPTGRTDTQYF.

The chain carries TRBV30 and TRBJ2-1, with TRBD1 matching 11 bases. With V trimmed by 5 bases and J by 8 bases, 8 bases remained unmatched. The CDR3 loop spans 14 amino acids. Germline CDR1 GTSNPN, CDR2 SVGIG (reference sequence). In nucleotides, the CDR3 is TGTGCCTGGGTCCGGGACAGGGGGTTGTATGAGCAGTTCTTC. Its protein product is CAWVRDRGLYEQFF.